This TCR beta chain was sequenced in a study of blood T cell repertoires in COVID-19. Study-wide background: Samples taken during acute and convalescent COVID-19 were collected in the United States, Italy and Spain. The analysed material was cDNA or gDNA that came from T cells, B-cell-depleted T cells, or PBMCs.

Original handling: How many nucleated cells were present was estimated from reference gene primer amplification. Clones were read by immunoSEQ multiplex PCR, and TCRdb kept only the in-frame ones, dropping some. V, J and clone size reflect that table, while D and trimming were determined from the DNA. Altogether some 400,000 clones are present, about 89% being singletons, with the ten largest covering 8% to 13%. The CDR3 consists of 17 residues. CDR1 and CDR2 (germline): SGHNT, YYREEE (reference sequence). After removal of 9 bases from V and 0 bases from J, the junction contained 14 bases not matched to a gene.

The sample was peripheral blood. The chain employs TRBV5-4 and TRBJ1-1; 10 nucleotides align to TRBD1. This receptor was obtained from a woman under 40 with COVID-19, enrolled during active disease. In DNA form, the CDR3 reads TGTGCCACCCGGATAGGACAGGGGGTGACTATGAACACTGAAGCTTTCTTT. Translation: CATRIGQGVTMNTEAFF.